This T cell receptor beta chain was sequenced in a study of T cell repertoires in ileal Crohn's disease. This CDR3 has 18 residues. Trimming took 1 base from V and 7 from J; bases not matched to a gene: 10. CDR1 is LNHDA and CDR2 is SQIVND in the germline V gene (reference sequence). The time point denotes: neoterminal ileum biopsy at postoperative endoscopy, about 6 months after surgery. TCRB immunosequencing input was approximately 450 nanograms of biopsy DNA per sample. Sequencing was performed with immunoSEQ multiplex PCR; in TCRdb, only in-frame clones are kept and a portion is missing. The table shows some 11,000 clones, with more than 65% occurring only once.

The sequencing sample was made of ileal tissue. The chain uses TRBV19 and TRBJ2-2, with TRBD2 identical over 12 bases. The receptor's source is an adult with Crohn's disease. CDR3 nucleotide sequence: TGTGCCAGTAGTATAGGTGGACTAGCGGGGAACTTAGGCGGGGAGCTGTTTTTT. Protein product: CASSIGGLAGNLGGELFF.